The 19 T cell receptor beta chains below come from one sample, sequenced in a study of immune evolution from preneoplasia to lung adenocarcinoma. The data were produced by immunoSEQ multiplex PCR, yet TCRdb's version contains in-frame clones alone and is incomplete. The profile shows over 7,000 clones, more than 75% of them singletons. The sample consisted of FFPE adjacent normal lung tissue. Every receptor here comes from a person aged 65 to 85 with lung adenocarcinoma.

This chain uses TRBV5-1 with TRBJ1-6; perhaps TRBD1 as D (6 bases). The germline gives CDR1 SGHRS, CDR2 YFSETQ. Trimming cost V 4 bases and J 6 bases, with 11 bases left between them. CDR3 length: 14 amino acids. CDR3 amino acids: CASSTGTINSPLHF. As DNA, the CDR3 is TGCGCCAGCAGCACCGGGACAATTAATTCACCCCTCCACTTT. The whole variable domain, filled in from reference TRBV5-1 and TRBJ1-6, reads KAGVTQTPRYLIKTRGQQVTLSCSPISGHRSVSWYQQTPGQGLQFLFEYFSETQRNKGNFPGRFSGRQFSNSRSEMNVSTLELGDSALYLCASSTGTINSPLHFGNGTRLTVT.

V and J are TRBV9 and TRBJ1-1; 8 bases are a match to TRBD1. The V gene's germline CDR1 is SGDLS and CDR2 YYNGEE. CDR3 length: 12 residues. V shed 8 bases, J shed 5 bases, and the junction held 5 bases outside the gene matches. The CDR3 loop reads CASGTGVTEAFF. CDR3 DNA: TGTGCCAGTGGGACAGGTGTAACTGAAGCTTTCTTT.

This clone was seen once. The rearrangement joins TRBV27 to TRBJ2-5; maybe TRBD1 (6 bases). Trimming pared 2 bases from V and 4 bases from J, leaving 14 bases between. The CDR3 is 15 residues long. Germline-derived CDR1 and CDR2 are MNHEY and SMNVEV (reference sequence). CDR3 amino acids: CASSLGQGKGETQYF. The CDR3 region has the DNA TGTGCCAGCAGTTTAGGCCAGGGGAAAGGAGAGACCCAGTACTTC.

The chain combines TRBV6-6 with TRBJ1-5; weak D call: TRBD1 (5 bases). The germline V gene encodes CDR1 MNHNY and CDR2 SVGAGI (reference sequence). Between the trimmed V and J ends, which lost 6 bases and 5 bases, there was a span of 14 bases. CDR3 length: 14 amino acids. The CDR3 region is CASSSDILDQPQHF. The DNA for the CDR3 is TGTGCCAGCAGCTCGGACATTTTGGATCAGCCCCAGCATTTT.

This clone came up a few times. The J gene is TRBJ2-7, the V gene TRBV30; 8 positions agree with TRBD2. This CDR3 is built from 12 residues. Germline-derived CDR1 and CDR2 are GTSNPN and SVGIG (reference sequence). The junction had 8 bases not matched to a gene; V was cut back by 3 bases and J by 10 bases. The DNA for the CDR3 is TGTGCCTGGAGCCCGGGGGGGTTCGATCAGTACTTC. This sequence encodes CAWSPGGFDQYF.

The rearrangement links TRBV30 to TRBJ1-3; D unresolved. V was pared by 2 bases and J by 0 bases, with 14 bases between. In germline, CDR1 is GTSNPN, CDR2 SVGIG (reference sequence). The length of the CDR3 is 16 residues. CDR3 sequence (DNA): TGTGCCTGGAGTCCCCTCTCCGTCTCCTCTGGAAACACCATATATTTT. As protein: CAWSPLSVSSGNTIYF.

CDR3 residues: CASSLSTAMRYNEQFF. CDR3 DNA: TGTGCCAGCAGCTTAAGTACTGCGATGAGATACAATGAGCAGTTCTTC. The J gene is TRBJ2-1, the V gene TRBV7-9, with D hard to call. Germline assignment: CDR1 SEHNR and CDR2 FQNEAQ (reference sequence). The CDR3 is 16 amino acids. V gave up 2 bases and J gave up 4 bases, with 15 bases separating them.

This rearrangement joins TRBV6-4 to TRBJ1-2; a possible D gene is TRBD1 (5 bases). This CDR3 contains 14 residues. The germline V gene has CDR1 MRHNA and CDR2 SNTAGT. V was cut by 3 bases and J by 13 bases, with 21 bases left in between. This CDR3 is CASSESGRGGSLTF. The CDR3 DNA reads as TGTGCCAGCAGTGAATCCGGAAGGGGCGGAAGTCTCACCTTC.

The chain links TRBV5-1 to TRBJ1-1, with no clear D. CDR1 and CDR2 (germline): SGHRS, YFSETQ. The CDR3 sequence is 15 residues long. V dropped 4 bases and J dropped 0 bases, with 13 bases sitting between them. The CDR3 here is CASSPGAAMNTEAFF. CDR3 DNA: TGCGCCAGCAGCCCGGGAGCCGCCATGAACACTGAAGCTTTCTTT.

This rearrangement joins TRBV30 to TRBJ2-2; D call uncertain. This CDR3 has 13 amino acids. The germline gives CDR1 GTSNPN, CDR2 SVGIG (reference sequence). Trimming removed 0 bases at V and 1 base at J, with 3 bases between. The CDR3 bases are TGTGCCTGGAGTGTAAGGAACACCGGGGAGCTGTTTTTT. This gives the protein CAWSVRNTGELFF.

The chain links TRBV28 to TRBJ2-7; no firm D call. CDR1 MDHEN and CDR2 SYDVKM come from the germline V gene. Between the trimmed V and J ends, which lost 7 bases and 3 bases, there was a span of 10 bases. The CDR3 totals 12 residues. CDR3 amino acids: CASTWGGYEQYF. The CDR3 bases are TGTGCCAGCACCTGGGGTGGCTACGAGCAGTACTTC.

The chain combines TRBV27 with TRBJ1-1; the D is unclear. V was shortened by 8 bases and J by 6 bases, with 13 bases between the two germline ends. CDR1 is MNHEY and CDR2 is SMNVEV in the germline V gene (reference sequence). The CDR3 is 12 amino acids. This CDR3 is CASWRAGAEAFF. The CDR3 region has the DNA TGTGCCAGCTGGAGGGCTGGCGCTGAAGCTTTCTTT.

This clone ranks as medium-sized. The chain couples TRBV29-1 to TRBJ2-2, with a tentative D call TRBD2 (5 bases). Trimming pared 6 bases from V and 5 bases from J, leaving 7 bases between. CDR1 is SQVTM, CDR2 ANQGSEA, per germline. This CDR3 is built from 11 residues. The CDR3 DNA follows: TGCAGCGTCGGGGTAACCGGGGAGCTGTTTTTT. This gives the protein CSVGVTGELFF.

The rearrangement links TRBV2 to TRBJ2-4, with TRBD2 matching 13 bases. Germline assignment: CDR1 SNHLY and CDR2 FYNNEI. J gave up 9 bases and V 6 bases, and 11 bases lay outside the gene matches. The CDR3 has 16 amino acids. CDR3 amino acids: CASSETRTSGGGIQYF. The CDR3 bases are TGTGCCAGCAGCGAGACAAGGACTAGCGGGGGAGGCATTCAGTACTTC.

CDR3 in DNA: TGTGCCAGCGGCTACAGGGGTAGGAACACTGAAGCTTTCTTT. Its translation: CASGYRGRNTEAFF. The V gene is TRBV11-1, the J gene TRBJ1-1; 7 bases are a match to TRBD1. This CDR3 region has 14 residues. Looked up from germline, CDR1 is SGHAT and CDR2 is FQDESV (reference sequence). The V gene end was trimmed by 8 bases and the J gene end by 1 base; junction bases not matched to a gene: 7.

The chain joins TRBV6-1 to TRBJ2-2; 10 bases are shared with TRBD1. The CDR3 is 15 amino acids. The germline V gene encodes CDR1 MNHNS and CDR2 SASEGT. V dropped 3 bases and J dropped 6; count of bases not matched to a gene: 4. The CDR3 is CASSDLGQGAGELFF. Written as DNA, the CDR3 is TGTGCCAGCAGTGACCTAGGACAGGGGGCCGGGGAGCTGTTTTTT.

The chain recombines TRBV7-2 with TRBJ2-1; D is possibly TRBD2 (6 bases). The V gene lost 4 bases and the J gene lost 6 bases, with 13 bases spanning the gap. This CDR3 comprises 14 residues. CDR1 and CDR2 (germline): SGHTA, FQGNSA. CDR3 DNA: TGTGCCAGCAGCTCCCGGACTATACTCAATGAGCAGTTCTTC. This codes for CASSSRTILNEQFF.

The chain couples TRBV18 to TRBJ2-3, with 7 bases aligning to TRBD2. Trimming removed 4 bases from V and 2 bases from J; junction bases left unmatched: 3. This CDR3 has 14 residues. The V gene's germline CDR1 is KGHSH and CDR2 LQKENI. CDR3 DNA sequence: TGTGCCAGCTCACTTCGGGGGGACACAGATACGCAGTATTTT. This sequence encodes CASSLRGDTDTQYF. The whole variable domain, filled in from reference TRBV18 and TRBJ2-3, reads NAGVMQNPRHLVRRRGQEARLRCSPMKGHSHVYWYRQLPEEGLKFMVYLQKENIIDESGMPKERFSAEFPKEGPSILRIQQVVRGDSAAYFCASSLRGDTDTQYFGPGTRLTVL.

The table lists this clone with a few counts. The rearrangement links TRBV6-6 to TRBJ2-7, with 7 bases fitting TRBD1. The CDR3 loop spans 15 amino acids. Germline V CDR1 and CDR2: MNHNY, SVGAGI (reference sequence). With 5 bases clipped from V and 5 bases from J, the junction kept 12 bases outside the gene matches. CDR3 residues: CASSGVGRGSNEQYF. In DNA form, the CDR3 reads TGTGCCAGCAGTGGGGTCGGCAGGGGGAGCAACGAGCAGTACTTC.